One and the same sample provided the 23 T cell receptor beta chains below, sequenced in a study of T cell responses to AZD1222 COVID-19 vaccine. TCRdb's copy holds only in-frame clones and misses some; the assay was immunoSEQ multiplex PCR. This repertoire shows tens of thousands of clones, more than 75% found once; its top ten account for 16%. Sequencing was performed on peripheral blood, taken on day 0 of AZD1222 vaccination. The receptors shown here come from an adult in good health.

The CDR3 sequence: CASSVAGRPDTEAFF. The DNA for the CDR3 is TGTGCCAGCAGTGTAGCAGGGAGGCCGGACACTGAAGCTTTCTTT. The chain uses TRBV6-1 and TRBJ1-1, with D possibly matching TRBD1 (5 bases). Germline V gene data show CDR1 as MNHNS and CDR2 as SASEGT. The CDR3 consists of 15 residues. V lost 4 bases to trimming and J lost 3 bases, with 15 bases between them.

CDR3 bases: TGTGCCAGCAGCCCCGACAGGGAGACCCAGTACTTC. Translating gives CASSPDRETQYF. The chain couples TRBV7-8 to TRBJ2-5; D is perhaps TRBD1 (6 bases). Germline CDR1 reads SGHVS; CDR2 reads FQNEAQ. The CDR3 extends over 12 amino acids. V lost 5 bases, J lost 5 bases, and 9 bases lay in between.

The CDR3 DNA sequence: TGTGCCAGTAGTATAGTCCGGCAGGGACTCTACGAGCAGTACTTC. As protein: CASSIVRQGLYEQYF. The chain uses TRBV19 and TRBJ2-7; weak D call: TRBD2 (6 bases). CDR1 is LNHDA and CDR2 is SQIVND in the germline V gene (reference sequence). Trimming removed 1 base from V and 3 bases from J, with 13 bases in between. The CDR3 runs to 15 residues.

The chain has TRBV11-1 and TRBJ2-5; no firm D call. CDR1 and CDR2 from the germline V gene are SGHAT and FQDESV (reference sequence). V lost 1 base and J 5 bases, leaving 8 bases between the germline ends. This CDR3 has 13 amino acids. For the CDR3, the DNA is TGTGCCAGCAGCTTAGGGCTGGGGGAGACCCAGTACTTC. It codes for CASSLGLGETQYF.

This chain uses TRBV27 with TRBJ2-1, with a weak D call TRBD2 (5 bases). This CDR3 is built from 16 residues. Germline-derived CDR1 and CDR2 are MNHEY and SMNVEV (reference sequence). The V end lost 0 bases, the J end lost 6 bases, and 15 bases lay between the germline ends. The CDR3 reads CASSLSPALEGNEQFF. CDR3 in DNA: TGTGCCAGCAGTTTATCGCCGGCCCTAGAGGGCAATGAGCAGTTCTTC.

This chain links TRBV11-2 with TRBJ2-3; 9 bases line up with TRBD2. CDR1 and CDR2 from the germline V gene are SGHAT and FQNNGV. Trimming took 3 bases from V and 4 from J; bases not matched to a gene: 17. The CDR3 loop spans 19 amino acids. The CDR3 DNA sequence: TGTGCCAGCAGCTTTCTGTGGGCGGGAGGGCCCGGGGCTGCAGATACGCAGTATTTT. As protein: CASSFLWAGGPGAADTQYF.

The chain combines TRBV12-3 or TRBV12-4 with TRBJ1-2; D ambiguous. V lost 6 bases and J lost 5, with 13 bases in between. This CDR3 contains 13 residues. CDR3 in DNA: TGTGCCAGCAGCCGCCAGGCGGGGTATGGCTACACCTTC. Encoded protein: CASSRQAGYGYTF.

This clone was seen just once. The V gene is TRBV4-1, the J gene TRBJ1-1; D is ambiguous. V shed 0 bases and J shed 3 bases, with 8 bases lying between them. From germline, CDR1 is MGHRA and CDR2 YSYEKL. The CDR3 is 14 residues long. The CDR3 loop reads CASSQDPVDTEAFF. For the CDR3, the DNA is TGCGCCAGCAGCCAAGATCCTGTAGACACTGAAGCTTTCTTT.

This sequence joins TRBV24-1 and TRBJ1-2; the D is unclear. The ends were cut back, 7 bases at V and 7 bases at J, with 15 bases in the middle. The CDR3 extends over 13 amino acids. CDR1 and CDR2 (germline): KGHDR, SFDVKD. In DNA form, the CDR3 reads TGTGCCACCAGCCACAGCTCACGCGGTGGCTACACCTTC. As protein: CATSHSSRGGYTF.

A remark on this clone: This sample includes further DNA sequences coding for the same CDR3. The rearrangement joins TRBV6-5 to TRBJ1-6; weak D call: TRBD1 (6 bases). CDR1 and CDR2 from the germline V gene are MNHEY and SVGAGI. This CDR3 is 14 amino acids long. Trimming shortened V by 2 bases and J by 7 bases, and 9 bases separated the two germline ends. CDR3: CASSYGGTNSPLHF. In nucleotides, the CDR3 is TGTGCCAGCAGTTACGGGGGCACCAATTCACCCCTCCACTTT.

A few counts support this clone. The chain uses TRBV11-3 and TRBJ1-1, with D perhaps matching TRBD1 (5 bases). The CDR3 has 16 amino acids. V was trimmed by 0 bases and J by 1 base, leaving 12 bases between them. Germline V gives CDR1 SGHNT, CDR2 YENEEA. In DNA form, the CDR3 reads TGTGCCAGCAGCTTAGATGGACGGGACGGGAACACTGAAGCTTTCTTT. Translation: CASSLDGRDGNTEAFF.

This clone turned up a few times. The J gene is TRBJ1-2, the V gene TRBV28, with TRBD1 matching 7 bases. The CDR3 length is 13 residues. Germline V lookup: CDR1 MDHEN, CDR2 SYDVKM. Trimming at V came to 2 bases and at J to 8 bases, leaving 5 bases not matched to a gene. The CDR3 loop is CASSLEQGRGYTF. DNA of the CDR3: TGTGCCAGCAGTTTAGAACAGGGGCGAGGCTACACCTTC.

The chain is built from TRBV30 and TRBJ1-1; maybe TRBD1 (5 bases). The CDR3 contains 11 residues. The V end lost 3 bases, the J end lost 7 bases, and 9 bases lay between the germline ends. Germline V gene lookup returns CDR1 GTSNPN and CDR2 SVGIG (reference sequence). The CDR3 nucleotides read TGTGCCTGGAGAGCTGACAGTGAAGCTTTCTTT. Encoded protein: CAWRADSEAFF.

The chain has TRBV3-1 (or the pseudogene TRBV3-2) and TRBJ2-6; D may be TRBD2 (5 bases). Germline loops: CDR1 LGHDT, CDR2 YNNKEL (reference sequence). V shed 1 base and J shed 1 base, with 8 bases lying between them. The CDR3 loop spans 16 amino acids. This CDR3 is CASSQVSGSGANVLTF. CDR3 DNA: TGTGCCAGCAGCCAAGTAAGCGGATCTGGGGCCAACGTCCTGACTTTC.

The gene calls are TRBV27 and TRBJ2-7, with 12 bases lining up with TRBD1. Germline CDR1 reads MNHEY; CDR2 reads SMNVEV (reference sequence). CDR3 length equals 15 residues. V shed 6 bases and J 4 bases; nucleotides not matched to a gene: 7. CDR3 nucleotide sequence: TGTGCCAGCAGCCGAAAGGGACAGGGGGCTTACGAGCAGTACTTC. Protein sequence: CASSRKGQGAYEQYF.

In regard to this clone: This sample includes further DNA sequences coding for the same CDR3. The chain has TRBV25-1 and TRBJ1-1; D not certain. Germline V gene sequence: CDR1 MGHDK, CDR2 SYGVNS. The ends were cut back, 6 bases at V and 4 bases at J, with 9 bases in the middle. The CDR3 is 12 amino acids. The CDR3 region has the DNA TGTGCCAGCAGCTTACTGGGCACTGAAGCTTTCTTT. It translates to CASSLLGTEAFF.

The CDR3 is CASQLQDNSPLHF. Here the CDR3 DNA reads TGTGCCAGTCAGCTACAGGATAATTCACCCCTCCACTTT. The chain has TRBV9 and TRBJ1-6; TRBD1 is a possible D gene (5 bases). The V gene lost 8 bases and the J gene lost 5 bases, with 11 bases spanning the gap. This CDR3 has 13 amino acids. CDR1 SGDLS and CDR2 YYNGEE come from the germline V gene.

The J gene is TRBJ1-5, the V gene TRBV30; no definite D call. V was trimmed by 3 bases and J by 6 bases, leaving 12 bases between them. Germline V gives CDR1 GTSNPN, CDR2 SVGIG (reference sequence). The CDR3 loop spans 13 amino acids. This CDR3 is CAWSRVQAQPQHF. CDR3 bases: TGTGCCTGGAGCCGCGTTCAGGCTCAGCCCCAGCATTTT. The variable domain in full, completed from reference TRBV30 and TRBJ1-5, reads SQTIHQWPATLVQPVGSPLSLECTVEGTSNPNLYWYRQAAGRGLQLLFYSVGIGQISSEVPQNLSASRPQDRQFILSSKKLLLSDSGFYLCAWSRVQAQPQHFGDGTRLSIL.

The rearrangement joins TRBV9 to TRBJ2-1; 7 bases fit TRBD1. The V and J ends lost 2 bases and 1 base, in that order; junction bases with no gene match: 3. Germline CDR1 and CDR2: SGDLS and YYNGEE. The CDR3 sequence is 15 residues long. The CDR3: CASSVRQGSYNEQFF. For the CDR3, the DNA is TGTGCCAGCAGCGTCCGACAGGGTTCCTACAATGAGCAGTTCTTC.

The gene calls are TRBV6-5 and TRBJ2-3; TRBD2 agrees at 11 bases. Looked up from germline, CDR1 is MNHEY and CDR2 is SVGAGI. The CDR3 extends over 15 amino acids. The ends lost 6 bases at V and 6 bases at J; junction bases unmatched: 8. The CDR3 nucleotides are TGTGCCAGCAGATCGAGACTAGCGGGAACCGATACGCAGTATTTT. Protein: CASRSRLAGTDTQYF.

The chain links TRBV9 to TRBJ2-5; D uncertain. V was cut by 4 bases and J by 1 base, with 11 bases left in between. This CDR3 spans 14 amino acids. The germline CDR1 and CDR2 sequences are SGDLS and YYNGEE. The CDR3 reads CASSLDLTQETQYF. The DNA for the CDR3 is TGTGCCAGCAGCTTAGACTTGACCCAAGAGACCCAGTACTTC.

This rearrangement joins TRBV9 to TRBJ1-1; D is ambiguous. The CDR3 sequence is 13 residues long. Trimming took off 0 bases at V and 3 bases at J, with 6 bases between the two ends. In germline, CDR1 is SGDLS, CDR2 YYNGEE. The CDR3 is CASSVEGDTEAFF. In nucleotides, the CDR3 is TGTGCCAGCAGCGTAGAGGGCGACACTGAAGCTTTCTTT. Looking up the rest from reference TRBV9 and TRBJ1-1 gives the full variable domain: DSGVTQTPKHLITATGQRVTLRCSPRSGDLSVYWYQQSLDQGLQFLIQYYNGEERAKGNILERFSAQQFPDLHSELNLSSLELGDSALYFCASSVEGDTEAFFGQGTRLTVV.

The rearrangement joins TRBV27 to TRBJ2-3, with D unclear. The CDR3 sequence is 14 residues long. Trimming shortened V by 3 bases and J by 3 bases, and 10 bases separated the two germline ends. The germline V gene encodes CDR1 MNHEY and CDR2 SMNVEV (reference sequence). DNA of the CDR3: TGTGCCAGCAGTTTCAACTTGGGTACAGATACGCAGTATTTT. It translates to CASSFNLGTDTQYF.